What follows is one T cell receptor (beta chain) and its context. Antigen specificity is unknown. Every TCR beta cDNA library bore unique molecular identifiers. Researchers reported approximately 500,000 cDNA molecules coming from about 0.98 to 11 million T cells. TCRdb redid the calling of the PCR reads with MiXCR, one entry per CDR3 protein. The table lists about 260,000 distinct CDR3 sequences, 35% to 40% of them singletons, with 4.5% to 5.5% in the top ten. The germline CDR1 and CDR2 sequences are MNHEY and SVGAGI. The CDR3 is 12 amino acids. The data originate from a study of post-analysis software for immune sequencing data. Study-level findings and limits: When the samples were clustered directly with F measure, those that had been prepared in the same batch showed strong co-clustering. Elevated frequency relative to controls characterized about 5 TRBV segments in patients, TRBV5-6, TRBV5-1 and TRBV20-1 among them. Diversity measured as normalized Chao1 was significantly lower in multiple sclerosis patients than in controls.

This chain links TRBV6-5 with TRBJ2-5, with D maybe TRBD2 (5 bases). The better agreement between TRBJ2-7 and the DNA end casts doubt on the J call. Sequencing was done on a sample of blood. The TCR originated in a girl between 5 and 17 years old with multiple sclerosis. The DNA of the CDR3 is TGTGCCAGCAACAATCTTGCGGGCGAGCAGTACTTC. This gives the protein CASNNLAGEQYF.